These 27 T cell receptor beta chains came from one sample sequenced in a study of early T cells in non-severe SARS-CoV-2 infection. TCRdb re-analysed the 5' RACE reads in MiXCR, keeping a single row per CDR3 protein. The table includes 95,000 to 110,000 distinct CDR3 sequences, over 8.5% detected once. Sequencing used whole blood. The source of these receptors is an adult who was a healthcare worker with PCR-confirmed SARS-CoV-2 infection or an uninfected control (not recorded which).

This clonotype is medium-sized within its sample. The rearrangement links TRBV6-2 or TRBV6-3 to TRBJ2-7, with D possibly matching TRBD2 (5 bases). The CDR3 runs 12 residues. Germline V gene lookup returns CDR1 MNHEY and CDR2 SVGEGT. V gave up 8 bases and J gave up 6 bases, with 14 bases separating them. The CDR3 is CASGGPWREQYF. CDR3 bases: TGTGCCAGCGGAGGACCGTGGCGCGAGCAGTACTTC.

The table lists this clonotype with many counts. The CDR3 here is CSARDNRGREQYF. Written as DNA, the CDR3 is TGCAGTGCTAGAGATAATAGAGGGCGCGAGCAGTACTTC. J is TRBJ2-7 and V is TRBV20-1, with D tentatively TRBD2 (5 bases). The V end lost 0 bases, the J end lost 6 bases, and 12 bases lay between the germline ends. Looked up from germline, CDR1 is DFQATT and CDR2 is SNEGSKA (reference sequence). This CDR3 comprises 13 residues.

This clonotype has a count of ten or more. V usage is TRBV27 and J usage is TRBJ2-7; TRBD2 matches at 7 bases. V was clipped by 6 bases and J by 3 bases; unmatched bases: 8. The germline V gene encodes CDR1 MNHEY and CDR2 SMNVEV (reference sequence). CDR3 size: 14 residues. The CDR3 loop is CASSRDYTGYEQYF. The CDR3, as DNA: TGTGCCAGCAGCCGGGACTATACAGGCTACGAGCAGTACTTC.

The gene calls are TRBV29-1 and TRBJ1-1; D possibly corresponds to TRBD1 (5 bases). V was cut by 6 bases and J by 5 bases, with 19 bases left in between. CDR1 is SQVTM and CDR2 is ANQGSEA in the germline V gene. The CDR3 length is 14 residues. The CDR3 protein is CSVKLQAQDTEAFF. The CDR3 DNA sequence: TGCAGCGTGAAACTACAGGCCCAGGATACTGAAGCTTTCTTT. Full variable domain (rest looked up from reference TRBV29-1 and TRBJ1-1): SAVISQKPSRDICQRGTSLTIQCQVDSQVTMMFWYRQQPGQSLTLIATANQGSEATYESGFVIDKFPISRPNLTFSTLTVSNMSPEDSSIYLCSVKLQAQDTEAFFGQGTRLTVV.

The V call is TRBV6-6, the J call TRBJ2-3; D unclear. Germline CDR1 reads MNHNY; CDR2 reads SVGAGI (reference sequence). CDR3 size: 12 residues. V was shortened by 7 bases and J by 0 bases, with 5 bases between the two germline ends. The CDR3 sequence: CASKTSTDTQYF. CDR3 nucleotide sequence: TGTGCCAGCAAAACTAGCACAGATACGCAGTATTTT.

The chain couples TRBV7-9 to TRBJ2-3; 9 positions match TRBD1. Germline assignment: CDR1 SEHNR and CDR2 FQNEAQ (reference sequence). This CDR3 spans 16 amino acids. The V and J ends lost 4 bases and 6 bases, in that order; junction bases with no gene match: 11. CDR3: CASSSPRDREGDTQYF. CDR3 sequence (DNA): TGTGCCAGCAGCTCCCCTCGGGACAGGGAGGGGGATACGCAGTATTTT.

In this sample, this clonotype turned up many times. The chain has TRBV5-4 and TRBJ2-5, with D perhaps matching TRBD2 (6 bases). V lost 3 bases and J lost 3, with 12 bases in between. CDR1 SGHNT and CDR2 YYREEE come from the germline V gene (reference sequence). CDR3 length: 14 amino acids. The CDR3 DNA reads TGTGCCAGCAGCTCAGGGACTCCGAAAGAGACCCAGTACTTC. Amino acids: CASSSGTPKETQYF.

The chain uses TRBV12-3 or TRBV12-4 and TRBJ2-2; D possibly uses TRBD1 or TRBD2 (5 bases each). CDR3 size: 15 residues. The V end was cut by 3 bases, the J end by 8 bases, with 16 bases between. The CDR3 DNA is TGTGCCAGCAGTTTTCAAGGGACCCCTCGAGGGGAGCTGTTTTTT. It specifies CASSFQGTPRGELFF.

Ten or more counts support this clonotype. V is TRBV18 and J is TRBJ2-5; D is ambiguous. The germline V and J ends were trimmed by 8 bases and 3 bases, with 7 bases remaining between them. The V gene's germline CDR1 is KGHSH and CDR2 LQKENI. The CDR3 consists of 11 residues. The DNA of the CDR3 is TGTGCCAGCAGCCCGGAAGAGACCCAGTACTTC. Its protein is CASSPEETQYF. Together with reference TRBV18 and TRBJ2-5, the CDR3 gives the full variable domain: NAGVMQNPRHLVRRRGQEARLRCSPMKGHSHVYWYRQLPEEGLKFMVYLQKENIIDESGMPKERFSAEFPKEGPSILRIQQVVRGDSAAYFCASSPEETQYFGPGTRLLVL.

This clonotype was detected only a few times. The chain is built from TRBV30 and TRBJ2-7; TRBD2 matches 9 bases. Germline CDR1 GTSNPN, CDR2 SVGIG (reference sequence). CDR3 length: 15 residues. V trimming: 3 bases; J trimming: 2 bases; junction bases outside the gene matches: 8. The CDR3 nucleotides are TGTGCCTGGAGCGGGGGGACTAGCAGACCCTACGAGCAGTACTTC. It codes for CAWSGGTSRPYEQYF.

As regards this clonotype: Just one base apart from a much larger clone, this may be a read error. The rearrangement uses TRBV7-9 and TRBJ2-7; D possibly corresponds to TRBD1 (5 bases). This CDR3 contains 14 residues. Germline V gene data show CDR1 as SEHNR and CDR2 as FQNEAQ (reference sequence). The CDR3: CVSSPRIGAYEQYF. The CDR3 region has the DNA TGTGTCAGCAGCCCAAGGATAGGGGCCTACGAGCAGTACTTC.

This clonotype has only a few counts. The chain carries TRBV24-1 and TRBJ2-1; D is possibly TRBD1 (5 bases). Trimming stripped 9 bases from V and 4 bases from J, with 15 bases between. Germline CDR1 is KGHDR and CDR2 is SFDVKD. The CDR3 runs to 14 residues. CDR3 nucleotides: TGTGCCACCCCGTACCCGACAGCTTACAATGAGCAGTTCTTC. This gives the protein CATPYPTAYNEQFF.

V and J are TRBV28 and TRBJ2-2; D tentatively reads TRBD1 or TRBD2 (5 bases each). The CDR3 is made up of 13 amino acids. Looked up from germline, CDR1 is MDHEN and CDR2 is SYDVKM. The V end lost 10 bases, the J end lost 2 bases, and 11 bases lay between the germline ends. CDR3 nucleotides: TGTGCCACGGGACCGCTTAACACCGGGGAGCTGTTTTTT. As protein: CATGPLNTGELFF.

The genes are TRBV4-1 and TRBJ2-4; a weak D match, TRBD2 (5 bases). V was clipped by 0 bases and J by 5 bases, with 17 bases between them. From germline, CDR1 is MGHRA and CDR2 YSYEKL. CDR3 length: 17 amino acids. This chain's CDR3 is CASSQDAADHGENIQYF. The CDR3 region has the DNA TGCGCCAGCAGCCAAGACGCAGCGGACCATGGGGAAAACATTCAGTACTTC.

This clonotype was recorded at least ten times. The chain recombines TRBV7-8 with TRBJ1-5; D gene unclear. CDR1 and CDR2 from the germline V gene are SGHVS and FQNEAQ. V was cut by 2 bases and J by 3 bases, with 8 bases left in between. The CDR3 sequence is 14 residues long. The CDR3 region has the DNA TGTGCCAGCAGCTTAATGGGTTTCAATCAGCCCCAGCATTTT. This gives the protein CASSLMGFNQPQHF.

In this sample, this clonotype turned up many times. This rearrangement joins TRBV28 to TRBJ2-4, with TRBD1 matching 7 bases. The J segment lost 1 base and the V segment lost 5 bases, leaving 11 bases of the junction unmatched. The CDR3 is 17 amino acids. CDR1 and CDR2 (germline): MDHEN, SYDVKM. The CDR3 DNA reads as TGTGCCAGCAGTCCTAACAGGGGCACAAAGGCCAAAAACATTCAGTACTTC. It codes for CASSPNRGTKAKNIQYF.

The chain joins TRBV10-2 to TRBJ2-2; 8 bases map to TRBD1. V lost 6 bases and J lost 6; bases outside the gene matches: 3. The CDR3 has 13 amino acids. Germline values: CDR1 WSHSY, CDR2 SAAADI. CDR3 sequence reads: CASSEQGAGELFF. The CDR3 DNA sequence: TGCGCCAGCAGCGAACAGGGGGCCGGGGAGCTGTTTTTT.

This clonotype was recorded a few times. The CDR3: CSARDLRGLENEQFF. CDR3 nucleotides: TGCAGTGCTAGAGATCTTAGGGGGTTGGAAAATGAGCAGTTCTTC. V usage is TRBV20-1 and J usage is TRBJ2-1, with D perhaps matching TRBD1 (6 bases). Trimming pared 0 bases from V and 7 bases from J, leaving 16 bases between. The germline gives CDR1 DFQATT, CDR2 SNEGSKA (reference sequence). The CDR3 loop spans 15 amino acids.

This clonotype came up a few times. The genes are TRBV9 and TRBJ2-1, with D unclear. CDR1 is SGDLS, CDR2 YYNGEE, per germline. Trimming shortened V by 0 bases and J by 4 bases, and 5 bases separated the two germline ends. The CDR3 extends over 13 amino acids. Written as DNA, the CDR3 is TGTGCCAGCAGCGTAGCGGTATACAATGAGCAGTTCTTC. Translation: CASSVAVYNEQFF.

This clonotype showed up many times. The CDR3 is CASSVSGDNEQFF. DNA for the CDR3: TGTGCCAGCAGCGTATCGGGCGACAATGAGCAGTTCTTC. This sequence joins TRBV9 and TRBJ2-1; unclear D gene. CDR1 and CDR2 (germline): SGDLS, YYNGEE. The CDR3 contains 13 residues. V lost 1 base and J 5 bases, leaving 7 bases between the germline ends.

Ten or more counts support this clonotype. The V call is TRBV7-9, the J call TRBJ2-5; possible D gene TRBD1, 5 bases. The V end lost 4 bases, the J end lost 0 bases, and 15 bases lay between the germline ends. CDR1 and CDR2 (germline): SEHNR, FQNEAQ (reference sequence). This CDR3 has 16 residues. The CDR3 sequence is CASSSMTAWYQETQYF. The CDR3 DNA sequence: TGTGCCAGCAGCTCAATGACAGCCTGGTACCAAGAGACCCAGTACTTC.

The gene calls are TRBV15 and TRBJ2-1; D gene ambiguous. Germline CDR1 and CDR2: LNHNV and YYDKDF (reference sequence). The germline V and J ends were trimmed by 1 base and 3 bases, with 7 bases remaining between them. The CDR3 spans 14 residues. As DNA, the CDR3 is TGTGCCACCAGCAGAGTAACAGACTACAATGAGCAGTTCTTC. Amino acid sequence: CATSRVTDYNEQFF. Supplemented by reference TRBV15 and TRBJ2-1, the full variable domain reads DAMVIQNPRYQVTQFGKPVTLSCSQTLNHNVMYWYQQKSSQAPKLLFHYYDKDFNNEADTPDNFQSRRPNTSFCFLDIRSPGLGDTAMYLCATSRVTDYNEQFFGPGTRLTVL.

This clonotype was seen many times. The rearrangement links TRBV6-4 to TRBJ2-2; D gene uncertain. CDR3 size: 15 residues. With 0 bases removed from V and 5 bases from J, the gap between germline ends came to 10 bases. CDR1 is MRHNA, CDR2 SNTAGT, per germline. For the CDR3, the DNA is TGTGCCAGCAGTGACTCCGGTGATGGGACCGGGGAGCTGTTTTTT. Translated: CASSDSGDGTGELFF.

This clonotype turned up a few times. The chain carries TRBV20-1 and TRBJ1-5; 7 nucleotides line up with TRBD1. The CDR3 is 13 residues long. With 5 bases clipped from V and 4 bases from J, the junction kept 5 bases outside the gene matches. The germline V gene encodes CDR1 DFQATT and CDR2 SNEGSKA (reference sequence). The CDR3 reads CSARKQGNQPQHF. In DNA, the CDR3 is TGCAGTGCTCGAAAACAGGGGAATCAGCCCCAGCATTTT.

This clonotype was picked up many times. The V gene is TRBV14, the J gene TRBJ2-2; D is unresolved. V lost 1 base, J lost 4 bases, and 7 bases lay in between. CDR3 length: 14 residues. The V gene's germline CDR1 is SGHDN and CDR2 FVKESK. The CDR3 protein is CASSQALTTGELFF. The CDR3 coding sequence is TGTGCCAGCAGCCAAGCCCTAACCACCGGGGAGCTGTTTTTT. The full variable domain, in which reference TRBV14 and TRBJ2-2 provide the parts outside the CDR3, is EAGVTQFPSHSVIEKGQTVTLRCDPISGHDNLYWYRRVMGKEIKFLLHFVKESKQDESGMPNNRFLAERTGGTYSTLKVQPAELEDSGVYFCASSQALTTGELFFGEGSRLTVL.

This clonotype showed up just a few times. This rearrangement joins TRBV7-2 to TRBJ2-7; D is undetermined. Germline loops: CDR1 SGHTA, CDR2 FQGNSA. This CDR3 has 12 amino acids. The V end lost 1 base, the J end lost 7 bases, and 8 bases lay between the germline ends. The CDR3 bases are TGTGCCAGCAGCTTAGACTTGGGTGAGCAGTACTTC. This translates into CASSLDLGEQYF.

Ten or more counts support this clonotype. The V and J genes are TRBV7-9 and TRBJ2-2; tentatively, D is TRBD1 or TRBD2 (6 bases each). Germline CDR1 is SEHNR and CDR2 is FQNEAQ (reference sequence). CDR3 length equals 16 residues. V was shortened by 5 bases and J by 4 bases, with 17 bases between the two germline ends. Written as DNA, the CDR3 is TGTGCCAGCAGCGCGGGAACAGGGTCAAGCACCGGGGAGCTGTTTTTT. Translated, it gives CASSAGTGSSTGELFF.